The rows below give T cell receptor beta chains drawn from one sample of a study of control samples from healthy donors and cancer patients. Generated by immunoSEQ multiplex PCR, the TCRdb table keeps only in-frame clones and is missing some. This table holds 110,000 to 150,000 clones, approximately 94% found once. Sequencing was performed on blood. The receptors shown here come from a man aged 35-49 years in good health. Both conserved end residues are part of each CDR3. D genes are given only for firm matches. Where a row states a size, it is once, few, many or the class of an expanded clone; other rows omit it.

cdr3_nt cdr3_aa clone_size v_call d_call j_call
TGTGCCGCGGGGAGCTCCTACAATGAGCAGTTCTTC CAAGSSYNEQFF . TRBV6-5 . TRBJ2-1
TGTGCCAGCAGCACAACCCACAGGGTCACTGAAGCTTTCTTT CASSTTHRVTEAFF . TRBV7-2 . TRBJ1-1
TGTGCCTGGAGTGTATTATTTCGCAGGGGATGGGAGACCCAGTACTTC CAWSVLFRRGWETQYF . TRBV30 . TRBJ2-5
TGTGCCAGCAGTTACAAGGGGTATAATGAAAAACTGTTTTTT CASSYKGYNEKLFF few TRBV6-5 . TRBJ1-4
TGTGCCAGCAGTTTATTAGCAGCCAACACTGAAGCTTTCTTT CASSLLAANTEAFF once TRBV27 . TRBJ1-1
TGTGCCAGCAGCAAAGGCCCAGTAGGCACCGGGGAGCTGTTTTTT CASSKGPVGTGELFF few TRBV7-2 . TRBJ2-2
TGCGCCAGCAGCCAAGAAGTTCAGGGGGCGCGGACTGAAGCTTTCTTT CASSQEVQGARTEAFF . TRBV4-1 TRBD1 TRBJ1-1
TGCGCCAGCAGTGTTACAGGAGGGGCCGGGGAGCTGTTTTTT CASSVTGGAGELFF . TRBV10-2 . TRBJ2-2
TGTGCCTGGAGTGTATTTATTTTTGGGACCCCCTACGAGCAGTACTTC CAWSVFIFGTPYEQYF . TRBV30 . TRBJ2-7
TGTGCCAGCACCCATCCCGGGACAGCCTACGAGCAGTACTTC CASTHPGTAYEQYF . TRBV5-6 TRBD1 TRBJ2-7
TGTGCCAGCAGCTTACGGGGAGGCACTGAAGCTTTCTTT CASSLRGGTEAFF . TRBV7-8 . TRBJ1-1
TGTGCCAGCGCAGGGGTTCGAAGCAATCAGCCCCAGCATTTT CASAGVRSNQPQHF . TRBV28 . TRBJ1-5
TGTGCCAGCAGCGTAGAAGTCTTCGGCGGGGCGACCGGGGAGCTGTTTTTT CASSVEVFGGATGELFF . TRBV9 . TRBJ2-2
TGTGCCAGCAGCTTGGCCTCCAGGGGGGGATACACTGAAGCTTTCTTT CASSLASRGGYTEAFF . TRBV5-6 TRBD1 TRBJ1-1
TGTGCCAGCAGACGGGACAGGGGGAACACTGAAGCTTTCTTT CASRRDRGNTEAFF . TRBV6-5 TRBD1 TRBJ1-1
TGTGCCAGCAGCTTAGGAGCGAACACCGGGGAGCTGTTTTTT CASSLGANTGELFF once TRBV11-2 . TRBJ2-2
TGTGCCACCAGTGCCCCGGACAAGGGGGGCACTGAAGCTTTCTTT CATSAPDKGGTEAFF . TRBV24-1 . TRBJ1-1
TGTGCCAGCAGTCAAGACCCGACAGCCACGAGGTCACCCCTCCACTTT CASSQDPTATRSPLHF . TRBV27 . TRBJ1-6
TGCGCCAGCAGCCAAGATCTCTGGGTCTATGGCTACACCTTC CASSQDLWVYGYTF . TRBV4-3 . TRBJ1-2
TGTGCCAGCAGTCCGGGAGGGTCGGTAAACATTCAGTACTTC CASSPGGSVNIQYF . TRBV27 TRBD2 TRBJ2-4
TGTGCCAGCAGCTTGGTAGCGGGGGCCTACACAGATACGCAGTATTTT CASSLVAGAYTDTQYF . TRBV5-5 TRBD2 TRBJ2-3
TGTGCCAGCAGCCCGGGGGGAGGGATACCCTCCTACGAGCAGTACTTC CASSPGGGIPSYEQYF . TRBV7-6 TRBD2 TRBJ2-7
TGTGCCAGCAGCGGCTGGGACAGCCAAGAGACCCAGTACTTC CASSGWDSQETQYF . TRBV9 TRBD1 TRBJ2-5
TGCAGCGTTGGGAAGGGAAAGAACACCGGGGAGCTGTTTTTT CSVGKGKNTGELFF . TRBV29-1 . TRBJ2-2
TGCGCCAGCAGCCAAGACCGGGGGTATGACATTCAGTACTTC CASSQDRGYDIQYF . TRBV4-3 . TRBJ2-4
TGTGCCACCAGCAGAGGACTAGCTCTACCCTATGGCTACACCTTC CATSRGLALPYGYTF . TRBV15 . TRBJ1-2
TGCAGCGTTGAAGACCCTGAGACAGGGGCGAACACCGGGGAGCTGTTTTTT CSVEDPETGANTGELFF . TRBV29-1 TRBD1 TRBJ2-2
TGTGCCATCAGCTTCTATAGCAATCAGCCCCAGCATTTT CAISFYSNQPQHF . TRBV10-3 . TRBJ1-5
TGTGCCAGCAGCCCGATGCGGGACTGTAAAGGGTATGGCTACACCTTC CASSPMRDCKGYGYTF . TRBV3-1/TRBV3-2 . TRBJ1-2
TGTGCCAGCAGCTTGGTTGGGACAGGAGCCTACGAGCAGTACTTC CASSLVGTGAYEQYF . TRBV5-8 TRBD1 TRBJ2-7
TGTGCCAGCAGCCAATTGGATGGAAACACCATATATTTT CASSQLDGNTIYF . TRBV5-6 . TRBJ1-3